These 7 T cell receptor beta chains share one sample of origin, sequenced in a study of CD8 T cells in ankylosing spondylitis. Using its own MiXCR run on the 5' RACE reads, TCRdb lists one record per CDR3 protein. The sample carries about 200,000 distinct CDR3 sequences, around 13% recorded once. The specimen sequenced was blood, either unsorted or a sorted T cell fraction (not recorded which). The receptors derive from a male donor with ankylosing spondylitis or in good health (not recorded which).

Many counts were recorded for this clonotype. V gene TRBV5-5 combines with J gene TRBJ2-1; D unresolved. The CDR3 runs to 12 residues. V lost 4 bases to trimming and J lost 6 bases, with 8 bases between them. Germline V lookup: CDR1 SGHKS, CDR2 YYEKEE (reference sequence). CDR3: CASSPLANEQFF. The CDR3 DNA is TGTGCCAGCAGCCCATTAGCCAATGAGCAGTTCTTC.

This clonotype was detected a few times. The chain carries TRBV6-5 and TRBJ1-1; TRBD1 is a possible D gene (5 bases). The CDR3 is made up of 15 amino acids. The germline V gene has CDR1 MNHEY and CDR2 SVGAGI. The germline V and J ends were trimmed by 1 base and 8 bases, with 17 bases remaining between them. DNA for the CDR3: TGTGCCAGCAGTTACTTCCAGGGACCGTCGTACGAAGCTTTCTTT. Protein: CASSYFQGPSYEAFF.

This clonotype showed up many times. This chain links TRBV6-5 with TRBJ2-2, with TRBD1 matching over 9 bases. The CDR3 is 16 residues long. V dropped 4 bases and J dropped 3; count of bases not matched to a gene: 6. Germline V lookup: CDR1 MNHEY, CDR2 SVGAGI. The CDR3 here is CASSSNRDRDTGELFF. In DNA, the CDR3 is TGTGCCAGCAGTTCAAACCGGGACAGGGACACCGGGGAGCTGTTTTTT.

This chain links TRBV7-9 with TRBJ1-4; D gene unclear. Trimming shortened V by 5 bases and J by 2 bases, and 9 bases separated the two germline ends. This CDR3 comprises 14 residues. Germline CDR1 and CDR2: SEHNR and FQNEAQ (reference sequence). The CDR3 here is CASSRTPTNEKLFF. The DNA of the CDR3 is TGTGCCAGCAGCCGGACTCCTACTAATGAAAAACTGTTTTTT.

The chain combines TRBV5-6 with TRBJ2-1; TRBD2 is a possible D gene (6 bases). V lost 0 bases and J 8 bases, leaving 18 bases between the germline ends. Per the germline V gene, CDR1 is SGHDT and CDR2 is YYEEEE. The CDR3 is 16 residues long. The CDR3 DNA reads TGTGCCAGCAGCTTGGCTGGCGGGACGGTAGGTGATGAGCAGTTCTTC. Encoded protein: CASSLAGGTVGDEQFF.

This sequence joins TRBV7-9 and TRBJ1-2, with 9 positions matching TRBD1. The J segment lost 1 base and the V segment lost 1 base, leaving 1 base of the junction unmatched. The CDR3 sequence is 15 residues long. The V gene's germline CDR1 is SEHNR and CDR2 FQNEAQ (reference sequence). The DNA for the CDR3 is TGTGCCAGCAGCTTAGGGACAGGGGATAACTATGGCTACACCTTC. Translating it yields CASSLGTGDNYGYTF.

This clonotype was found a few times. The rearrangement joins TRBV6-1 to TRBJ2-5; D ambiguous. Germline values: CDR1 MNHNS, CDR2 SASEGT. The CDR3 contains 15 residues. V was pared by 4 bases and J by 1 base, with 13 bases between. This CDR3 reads CASSGDHGAQETQYF. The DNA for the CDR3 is TGTGCCAGCAGTGGGGATCACGGCGCCCAAGAGACCCAGTACTTC.